One and the same sample provided the 6 T cell receptor beta chains below, sequenced in a study of blood T cell repertoires in COVID-19. This table comes from immunoSEQ multiplex PCR, and its TCRdb copy is limited to in-frame clones, with some not included. The sample gives around 140,000 clones, 85% to 90% of which show up once; roughly 8.7% is in the top ten. The sequenced sample consisted of peripheral blood. Receptors were obtained from a woman aged 55-70 years with acute or convalescent COVID-19.

The gene calls are TRBV19 and TRBJ1-2; D remains unclear. CDR1 and CDR2 from the germline V gene are LNHDA and SQIVND (reference sequence). V was shortened by 6 bases and J by 8 bases, with 13 bases between the two germline ends. The CDR3 has 12 amino acids. The CDR3 sequence: CASSISAGGYTF. CDR3 in DNA: TGTGCCAGTAGCATTTCGGCGGGGGGCTACACCTTC.

V is TRBV19 and J is TRBJ1-2, with D possibly matching TRBD1 (6 bases). Per the germline V gene, CDR1 is LNHDA and CDR2 is SQIVND (reference sequence). The CDR3 runs to 17 residues. V gave up 5 bases and J gave up 8 bases, with 27 bases separating them. This CDR3 is CASSLLARTELTAGYTF. The CDR3 DNA is TGTGCCAGTAGTCTTCTGGCTCGGACAGAGCTAACTGCCGGCTACACCTTC.

This clone has only a few counts. The chain is built from TRBV10-2 and TRBJ2-1, with D perhaps matching TRBD1 (6 bases). V lost 7 bases and J lost 6, with 19 bases in between. The CDR3 runs 15 residues. Germline V gene data show CDR1 as WSHSY and CDR2 as SAAADI. CDR3: CASTLRGTGLNEQFF. The DNA of the CDR3 is TGCGCCAGCACCCTGAGGGGTACAGGGCTCAATGAGCAGTTCTTC.

This clone was seen only once. The chain combines TRBV2 with TRBJ2-1, with TRBD2 matching over 10 bases. This CDR3 has 14 amino acids. After removal of 6 bases from V and 7 bases from J, the junction contained 6 bases not matched to a gene. The germline V gene encodes CDR1 SNHLY and CDR2 FYNNEI. In DNA form, the CDR3 reads TGTGCCAGCAGCCTAGCGGGGGAGCTTAATGAGCAGTTCTTC. It translates to CASSLAGELNEQFF.

CDR3 nucleotide sequence: TGCAGCGGGGACAGGGGAGTGAACACTGAAGCTTTCTTT. Protein product: CSGDRGVNTEAFF. The chain recombines TRBV29-1 with TRBJ1-1; 10 bases line up with TRBD1. V shed 7 bases, J shed 0 bases, and the junction held 2 bases outside the gene matches. The CDR3 contains 13 residues. Germline CDR1 and CDR2: SQVTM and ANQGSEA.

The sample holds a few counts of this clone. The chain couples TRBV12-3 or TRBV12-4 to TRBJ1-3; D is unresolved. Trimming stripped 4 bases from V and 2 bases from J, with 6 bases between. This CDR3 is built from 13 residues. CDR3 sequence reads: CASSYSAGNTIYF. The CDR3 DNA reads TGTGCCAGCAGTTACTCGGCTGGAAACACCATATATTTT.